This entry concerns a single T cell receptor (beta chain). The authors' processing: Using reference gene primer amplification, nucleated cell counts were estimated. Assay: immunoSEQ multiplex PCR; the TCRdb copy retains only in-frame clones and omits some. Clonal size and the V and J genes are those of that table, whereas D and trimming came from the DNA. The sample records 52,000 or so clones, approximately 90% being singletons. This sample is part of a study of blood T cell repertoires in COVID-19. About the study: There were acute and convalescent COVID-19 samples, and they came from the United States, Italy and Spain. Nucleic acid was either cDNA or gDNA, and it came from T cells, B-cell-depleted T cells, or PBMCs.

Germline-derived CDR1 and CDR2 are SGHRS and YFSETQ. V was cut by 4 bases and J by 0 bases, with 12 bases left in between. The CDR3 contains 15 residues. Enrolled during active infection, Seattle patients were then followed longitudinally. The chain recombines TRBV5-1 with TRBJ2-3, with D perhaps TRBD2 (6 bases). This receptor was identified in a man aged 40-55 years with COVID-19, enrolled during active disease. The sample comprised peripheral blood. CDR3 bases: TGCGCCAGCAGCGACGGGACTCCTAGCACAGATACGCAGTATTTT. It specifies CASSDGTPSTDTQYF.